Following are 7 T cell receptor beta chains from one sample sequenced in a study of cytomegalovirus exposure and HLA in healthy donors. The PCR had 60 Vbeta and 13 Jbeta primers. Produced via immunoSEQ multiplex PCR; TCRdb's table is partial and in-frame only. The table records some 100,000 clones, roughly four fifths of them present only once. The sample comprised PBMCs. These receptors all stem from a male donor in good health and CMV-seropositive.

The chain carries TRBV2 and TRBJ2-1; 10 positions match TRBD2. V was pared by 6 bases and J by 2 bases, with 4 bases of the junction left unmatched. Germline CDR1 is SNHLY and CDR2 is FYNNEI. This CDR3 contains 15 residues. The CDR3 coding sequence is TGTGCCAGCAGGCCTCTAGCGGGGGCCTACAATGAGCAGTTCTTC. Translation gives CASRPLAGAYNEQFF.

The chain is built from TRBV4-2 and TRBJ1-5; 7 bases map to TRBD1. The CDR3 totals 15 residues. The germline V gene encodes CDR1 LGHNA and CDR2 YNFKEQ. V was clipped by 0 bases and J by 6 bases; unmatched bases: 5. CDR3 nucleotides: TGTGCCAGCAGCCAAGATCTAGGGGGCGGTCAGCCCCAGCATTTT. It yields the protein CASSQDLGGGQPQHF.

The chain links TRBV7-2 to TRBJ2-7, with 10 bases lining up with TRBD1. The V gene's germline CDR1 is SGHTA and CDR2 FQGNSA. Unmatched junction bases numbered 9, after V lost 1 base and J lost 6 bases. The CDR3 contains 16 residues. The DNA for the CDR3 is TGTGCCAGCAGCTTAGTCCCCTCGGGACAGGGGTGCGAGCAGTACTTC. It specifies CASSLVPSGQGCEQYF.

This clone occurred a few times. The chain is built from TRBV4-3 and TRBJ2-2, with TRBD2 matching 10 bases. CDR3 length: 16 amino acids. The germline V gene has CDR1 LGHNA and CDR2 YSLEER. After removal of 1 base from V and 6 bases from J, the junction contained 5 bases not matched to a gene. DNA for the CDR3: TGCGCCAGCAGCCAAGCGGAACTAGCGGGGCCCGGGGAGCTGTTTTTT. Translated: CASSQAELAGPGELFF.

This sequence joins TRBV6-1 and TRBJ2-3; 8 bases fit TRBD1. V shed 3 bases, J shed 2 bases, and the junction held 4 bases outside the gene matches. CDR3 length equals 15 residues. Germline loops: CDR1 MNHNS, CDR2 SASEGT. CDR3 region: CASSDRDRYTDTQYF. The CDR3 DNA sequence: TGTGCCAGCAGTGACCGGGACAGGTACACAGATACGCAGTATTTT.

This chain uses TRBV4-2 with TRBJ2-1, with a weak D call TRBD1 (6 bases). Trimming left V 0 bases short and J 9 bases short, with 15 bases between. The CDR3 length is 15 residues. Germline V gene sequence: CDR1 LGHNA, CDR2 YNFKEQ. This CDR3 reads CASSQEGRGDGEQFF. In DNA form, the CDR3 reads TGTGCCAGCAGCCAAGAGGGCAGGGGAGACGGTGAGCAGTTCTTC.

The CDR3 is CASSPGQGLNEKLFF. The CDR3 nucleotides read TGTGCCAGCAGCCCAGGACAGGGCCTCAATGAAAAACTGTTTTTT. The chain employs TRBV11-2 and TRBJ1-4; 8 bases agree with TRBD1. After removal of 5 bases from V and 5 bases from J, the junction contained 7 bases not matched to a gene. The CDR3 spans 15 residues. The germline CDR1 and CDR2 sequences are SGHAT and FQNNGV.